This T cell receptor (beta chain) stems from a study of identical twins. General study findings and limits: Conclusions leaned on cross-sectional statistical analysis and did not track the same donors over time.

Turning to this clonotype: Its cognate antigen is unknown.

TCRdb reanalysed the 5' RACE reads using MiXCR and keeps one entry per CDR3 protein. The sample gives 500,000 to 550,000 distinct CDR3 sequences, under 25% of which show up once; around 0.9% is in the top ten. Germline CDR1 and CDR2: SGHTA and FQGNSA. The germline V and J ends were trimmed by 0 bases and 2 bases, with 10 bases remaining between them. The CDR3 sequence is 15 residues long. The same sample was also studied in work on T cells expressing NK-cell markers. That study adds: The study sequenced eight donors, seven HCMV-seropositive and one seronegative. The use of an anti-gamma-delta TCR antibody, which was added in several experiments, restricted sorting to T cells expressing alpha-beta TCR.

The sample consisted of CD4+ T cells sorted from blood. The sequence was collected from a woman aged 18-29 years in good health. The chain is built from TRBV7-2 and TRBJ1-2; D is ambiguous. As DNA, the CDR3 is TGTGCCAGCAGCTTAGCTCAACGGGTCAACTATGGCTACACCTTC. Protein: CASSLAQRVNYGYTF. Supplemented by reference TRBV7-2 and TRBJ1-2, the full variable domain reads GAGVSQSPSNKVTEKGKDVELRCDPISGHTALYWYRQSLGQGLEFLIYFQGNSAPDKSGLPSDRFSAERTGGSVSTLTIQRTQQEDSAVYLCASSLAQRVNYGYTFGSGTRLTVV.